These 21 T cell receptor beta chains originate from one sample sequenced in a study of post-analysis software for immune sequencing data. Researchers reported that TCR beta cDNA libraries carried unique molecular identifiers. TCRdb re-derived calls from the PCR reads in MiXCR, one entry per CDR3 protein. The sample lists around 770,000 distinct CDR3 sequences, about 45% occurring once. Study-wide points: In patients, TRBV5-6, TRBV5-1 and TRBV20-1 belonged to five or six TRBV segments found more frequently than in controls.

The antigens for these receptors are not known. The sequencing sample was made of blood. The receptors derive from a girl aged 10 to 17 with multiple sclerosis.

This clonotype showed up just a few times. The rearrangement joins TRBV9 to TRBJ2-1, with a weak D call TRBD2 (5 bases). The length of the CDR3 is 17 residues. V dropped 3 bases and J dropped 4 bases, with 20 bases sitting between them. CDR1 is SGDLS, CDR2 YYNGEE, per germline. CDR3 bases: TGTGCCAGCAGCGCGACCCCTTCTAGCCTACGGTACAATGAGCAGTTCTTC. Translated, it gives CASSATPSSLRYNEQFF.

This rearrangement joins TRBV12-3 or TRBV12-4 to TRBJ2-1, with 10 bases fitting TRBD2. The CDR3 runs 19 residues. With 4 bases clipped from V and 5 bases from J, the junction kept 17 bases outside the gene matches. CDR3 sequence reads: CASSSRTSGPPGTDNEQFF. In DNA form, the CDR3 reads TGTGCCAGCAGTTCTCGGACTAGCGGTCCCCCCGGGACAGACAATGAGCAGTTCTTC.

The chain is built from TRBV30 and TRBJ2-7, with a tentative D call TRBD2 (6 bases). V shed 2 bases and J shed 5 bases, with 22 bases lying between them. Germline V gives CDR1 GTSNPN, CDR2 SVGIG (reference sequence). This CDR3 has 16 residues. The CDR3 DNA is TGTGCCTGGAGTCCCCTGGGGGGAGTATTGGACGACGAGCAGTACTTC. It codes for CAWSPLGGVLDDEQYF.

The gene calls are TRBV7-9 and TRBJ2-7; D remains unclear. The CDR3 runs to 14 residues. The V gene's germline CDR1 is SEHNR and CDR2 FQNEAQ (reference sequence). Trimming pared 4 bases from V and 3 bases from J, leaving 13 bases between. The DNA of the CDR3 is TGTGCCAGCAGCTCAGCCCTTGGCGTCTACGAGCAGTACTTC. As protein: CASSSALGVYEQYF.

The chain carries TRBV24-1 and TRBJ2-4, with D perhaps matching TRBD1 or TRBD2 (6 bases each). The end of the DNA aligns better with TRBJ2-5, so the J call may be wrong. Germline CDR1 reads KGHDR; CDR2 reads SFDVKD. CDR3 length: 15 amino acids. CDR3 sequence reads: CATSDAGHSQETQYF. The CDR3 DNA is TGTGCCACCAGTGATGCGGGACACAGCCAAGAGACCCAGTACTTC.

The chain recombines TRBV5-1 with TRBJ2-1, with 11 bases that match TRBD2. CDR1 is SGHRS and CDR2 is YFSETQ in the germline V gene. V shed 2 bases, J shed 3 bases, and the junction held 4 bases outside the gene matches. The CDR3 covers 16 residues. This chain's CDR3 is CASSFGTSGIYNEQFF. The DNA of the CDR3 is TGCGCCAGCAGCTTCGGGACTAGCGGAATCTACAATGAGCAGTTCTTC. Full variable domain (missing parts from reference TRBV5-1 and TRBJ2-1): KAGVTQTPRYLIKTRGQQVTLSCSPISGHRSVSWYQQTPGQGLQFLFEYFSETQRNKGNFPGRFSGRQFSNSRSEMNVSTLELGDSALYLCASSFGTSGIYNEQFFGPGTRLTVL.

In nucleotides, the CDR3 is TGTGCCTGGAGTGTAAGCGGGAATGAGCAGTTCTTC. It yields the protein CAWSVSGNEQFF. The V call is TRBV30, the J call TRBJ2-1; D is possibly TRBD2 (6 bases). Germline V gene data show CDR1 as GTSNPN and CDR2 as SVGIG (reference sequence). This CDR3 is 12 amino acids long. V was cut by 0 bases and J by 7 bases, with 7 bases left in between.

The V call is TRBV9, the J call TRBJ1-6; 8 bases match TRBD1. This CDR3 contains 14 residues. In germline, CDR1 is SGDLS, CDR2 YYNGEE. V lost 5 bases, J lost 2 bases, and 0 bases stayed unmatched. The CDR3 sequence: CASRGQAYNSPLHF. The DNA of the CDR3 is TGTGCCAGCAGGGGACAGGCCTATAATTCACCCCTCCACTTT. The full variable domain, with the rest looked up from reference TRBV9 and TRBJ1-6, is DSGVTQTPKHLITATGQRVTLRCSPRSGDLSVYWYQQSLDQGLQFLIQYYNGEERAKGNILERFSAQQFPDLHSELNLSSLELGDSALYFCASRGQAYNSPLHFGNGTRLTVT.

This sequence joins TRBV30 and TRBJ2-1, with D unclear. The V gene lost 1 base and the J gene lost 3 bases, with 4 bases spanning the gap. The CDR3 spans 12 residues. Germline values: CDR1 GTSNPN, CDR2 SVGIG (reference sequence). The CDR3 DNA reads TGTGCCTGGAGTGGACTCTACAATGAGCAGTTCTTC. Translating it yields CAWSGLYNEQFF. The full variable domain, completed using reference TRBV30 and TRBJ2-1, is SQTIHQWPATLVQPVGSPLSLECTVEGTSNPNLYWYRQAAGRGLQLLFYSVGIGQISSEVPQNLSASRPQDRQFILSSKKLLLSDSGFYLCAWSGLYNEQFFGPGTRLTVL.

This clonotype was observed a handful of times. At one boundary the junction diverges from the germline segment, which might be a read error. This chain joins TRBV6-6 and TRBJ2-7; tentative D call: TRBD2 (6 bases). CDR1 and CDR2 (germline): MNHNY, SVGAGI (reference sequence). The CDR3 totals 16 residues. CDR3 nucleotides: TGTACCAGCAGTTCCCTCGGGACTTCCTACTCCTACGAGCAGTACTTC. It codes for CTSSSLGTSYSYEQYF.

The chain uses TRBV27 and TRBJ2-7; D gene uncertain. With 4 bases removed from V and 0 bases from J, the gap between germline ends came to 13 bases. The CDR3 runs to 15 residues. CDR1 is MNHEY, CDR2 SMNVEV, per germline (reference sequence). CDR3: CASSWSQLSSYEQYF. In nucleotides, the CDR3 is TGTGCCAGCAGTTGGTCTCAATTAAGCTCCTACGAGCAGTACTTC.

This chain links TRBV28 with TRBJ1-1; the match to TRBD1 covers 7 bases. Germline V gene data show CDR1 as MDHEN and CDR2 as SYDVKM. Trimming cost V 6 bases and J 7 bases; bases outside gene matches: 2. The CDR3 extends over 11 amino acids. CDR3 nucleotide sequence: TGTGCCAGCAGGACAGGGTATGAAGCTTTCTTT. Amino acids: CASRTGYEAFF.

This clonotype was counted only a few times. The V gene is TRBV20-1, the J gene TRBJ2-3, with TRBD2 matching over 8 bases. The CDR3 sequence is 13 residues long. Germline CDR1 reads DFQATT; CDR2 reads SNEGSKA (reference sequence). With V trimmed by 2 bases and J by 5 bases, 3 bases remained unmatched. CDR3 nucleotide sequence: TGCAGTGCTAGAAACAGCGGGAGAGATACGCAGTATTTT. Translated: CSARNSGRDTQYF.

J is TRBJ2-5 and V is TRBV7-9, with 13 bases identical to TRBD2. The germline gives CDR1 SEHNR, CDR2 FQNEAQ (reference sequence). The J segment lost 3 bases and the V segment lost 0 bases, leaving 4 bases of the junction unmatched. The CDR3 loop spans 17 amino acids. This CDR3 reads CASSLAQGLAGEETQYF. In DNA form, the CDR3 reads TGTGCCAGCAGCTTAGCGCAAGGACTAGCGGGAGAAGAGACCCAGTACTTC.

The chain couples TRBV6-5 to TRBJ2-1, with 9 bases identical to TRBD1. In germline, CDR1 is MNHEY, CDR2 SVGAGI. J gave up 4 bases and V 6 bases, and 7 bases lay outside the gene matches. The CDR3 totals 15 residues. The CDR3 coding sequence is TGTGCCAGCAGCGCGACAGGGGGTTTTTACAATGAGCAGTTCTTC. This codes for CASSATGGFYNEQFF.

This chain connects TRBV7-8 to TRBJ1-5; tentatively, D is TRBD1 (6 bases). There are 18 residues in the CDR3. The ends were cut back, 4 bases at V and 0 bases at J, with 19 bases in the middle. Germline values: CDR1 SGHVS, CDR2 FQNEAQ. CDR3 amino acids: CASSSTLDRFHSNQPQHF. CDR3 in DNA: TGTGCCAGCAGCTCTACCCTGGACAGATTTCATAGCAATCAGCCCCAGCATTTT.

The sample holds a few counts of this clonotype. The gene calls are TRBV6-6 and TRBJ2-1; a possible D gene is TRBD1 (5 bases). Germline CDR1 MNHNY, CDR2 SVGAGI (reference sequence). The CDR3 is 14 residues long. Trimming left V 6 bases short and J 3 bases short, with 12 bases between. The CDR3 region has the DNA TGTGCCAGCAGCCCCCAGGGCAACTACAATGAGCAGTTCTTC. It codes for CASSPQGNYNEQFF.

The chain couples TRBV13 to TRBJ2-5; D is ambiguous. The CDR3 loop spans 14 amino acids. V was pared by 5 bases and J by 2 bases, with 12 bases between. Per the germline V gene, CDR1 is PRHDT and CDR2 is FYEKMQ (reference sequence). The CDR3 region has the DNA TGTGCCAGCAGCCCCCCACATAAACAAGAGACCCAGTACTTC. Its protein product is CASSPPHKQETQYF.

The chain combines TRBV7-2 with TRBJ2-5; TRBD2 is a possible D gene (6 bases). CDR3 size: 15 residues. V gave up 7 bases and J gave up 0 bases, with 15 bases separating them. Germline V gene data show CDR1 as SGHTA and CDR2 as FQGNSA. CDR3 coding DNA: TGTGCCAGCACCCCCCGGCGGGGTTACCAAGAGACCCAGTACTTC. It yields the protein CASTPRRGYQETQYF.

The gene calls are TRBV4-1 and TRBJ2-7; 9 nucleotides align to TRBD2. Trimming removed 4 bases from V and 6 bases from J; junction bases left unmatched: 10. Germline V CDR1 and CDR2: MGHRA, YSYEKL. The CDR3 contains 15 residues. In nucleotides, the CDR3 is TGCGCCAGCAGCCCGATAGCGGGAGAGGGCCTCGAGCAGTACTTC. As protein: CASSPIAGEGLEQYF.

The CDR3, as DNA: TGCAGCGTTGTGGGGGCGGGGAACACTGAAGCTTTCTTT. This gives the protein CSVVGAGNTEAFF. V is TRBV29-1 and J is TRBJ1-1; possibly TRBD1 for D (6 bases). Trimming cost V 4 bases and J 1 base, with 10 bases left between them. The CDR3 totals 13 residues. Looked up from germline, CDR1 is SQVTM and CDR2 is ANQGSEA.